These 29 T cell receptor beta chains share one sample of origin, sequenced in a study of breast tumors, draining lymph nodes, adjacent tissues. TCRdb independently ran MiXCR on the multiplex PCR reads; one entry per CDR3 protein. The profile shows around 190,000 distinct CDR3 sequences, roughly 30% of them singletons. Axillary draining lymph nodes of breast cancer patients supplied the node samples. The sequenced material came from axillary lymph node tissue. These TCRs come from a female donor with breast cancer. Some clones in this sample may be carry-over from other donors' samples.

There are many counts of this clonotype. The J gene is TRBJ2-5, the V gene TRBV11-1; D tentatively fits TRBD1 or TRBD2 (5 bases each). The V gene's germline CDR1 is SGHAT and CDR2 FQDESV (reference sequence). The CDR3 spans 16 residues. Trimming pared 5 bases from V and 3 bases from J, leaving 19 bases between. The CDR3 loop reads CASSPPGPSAEETQYF. Written as DNA, the CDR3 is TGTGCCAGCAGCCCTCCGGGACCGTCGGCCGAAGAGACCCAGTACTTC.

A word on this clonotype: A much larger clone is a single base away; this may be a read error. The chain has TRBV12-3 or TRBV12-4 and TRBJ2-1; possibly TRBD2 for D (5 bases). The V end lost 6 bases, the J end lost 8 bases, and 20 bases lay between the germline ends. The CDR3 consists of 15 residues. The DNA for the CDR3 is TGTGCCAGCAGCCTTCCCGCGCAAGTAGCGCATGAGCAGTTCTTC. Translating gives CASSLPAQVAHEQFF.

The sample holds many counts of this clonotype. The V call is TRBV11-3, the J call TRBJ2-7, with a weak D call TRBD2 (6 bases). V lost 1 base, J lost 0 bases, and 10 bases lay in between. Per germline, CDR1 SGHNT and CDR2 YENEEA. This CDR3 spans 15 amino acids. The CDR3 spells CASSLAGGGSYEQYF. The CDR3 DNA sequence: TGTGCCAGCAGCTTAGCCGGGGGAGGCTCCTACGAGCAGTACTTC.

This clonotype has ten or more counts. The CDR3 nucleotides read TGTGCCAGCAGCTCTAGGGACTTCAGCACAGATACGCAGTATTTT. Translation gives CASSSRDFSTDTQYF. The chain links TRBV9 to TRBJ2-3; possibly TRBD2 for D (6 bases). Germline CDR1 and CDR2: SGDLS and YYNGEE. The CDR3 extends over 15 amino acids. Trimming took 4 bases from V and 0 from J, leaving 12 bases between them.

The table lists this clonotype with many counts. The chain links TRBV6-1 to TRBJ1-3, with unresolved D. Germline V CDR1 and CDR2: MNHNS, SASEGT. This CDR3 region has 12 residues. Trimming took 10 bases from V and 11 from J, leaving 18 bases between them. Here the CDR3 DNA reads TGTGCCACCAGGACGGGCGGAAGGGCCATATATTTT. Translated: CATRTGGRAIYF.

As for this clonotype: This may be a read error: a much more frequent sequence differs by one nucleotide. In nucleotides, the CDR3 is TGTGCCAGCAGCAAAGAGGTCGGATCCCGGGTCTATACGCAGTATTTT. Amino acids: CASSKEVGSRVYTQYF. The rearrangement uses TRBV11-2 and TRBJ2-3; unclear D gene. Germline V gene lookup returns CDR1 SGHAT and CDR2 FQNNGV. V was shortened by 5 bases and J by 7 bases, with 22 bases between the two germline ends. CDR3 length: 16 amino acids.

With respect to this clonotype: Without the conserved terminal phenylalanine or tryptophan, this CDR3 likely stems from a read error. This rearrangement joins TRBV10-3 to TRBJ2-2; TRBD2 agrees at 15 bases. The CDR3 runs 19 residues. Losses at the gene ends were 0 bases for V and 3 bases for J; bases not matched to a gene: 5. Germline lookup yields CDR1 ENHRY and CDR2 SYGVKD. The CDR3 reads CAISESGLAGGSYTGELFL. In DNA, the CDR3 is TGTGCCATCAGTGAGTCGGGACTAGCGGGAGGATCGTACACCGGGGAGCTGTTTCTT.

A note on this clonotype: The CDR3 end shows no conserved phenylalanine or tryptophan, and so a read error is likely. The chain links TRBV28 to TRBJ1-4, with 7 positions matching TRBD1. The CDR3 runs to 15 residues. Germline assignment: CDR1 MDHEN and CDR2 SYDVKM. After removal of 6 bases from V and 5 bases from J, the junction contained 9 bases not matched to a gene. The CDR3 DNA reads as TGTGCCAGCAGCGATCACGGGACAGAGAATGAAAAACTGTTTTCT. It codes for CASSDHGTENEKLFS.

With regard to this clonotype: One junction end disagrees with the germline gene, perhaps due to a read error. V usage is TRBV5-1 and J usage is TRBJ2-6, with 10 positions matching TRBD1. Germline V gives CDR1 SGHRS, CDR2 YFSETQ. The CDR3 extends over 13 amino acids. The CDR3 region has the DNA TGCGCCAGCAGCTCCAGACAGGGGGCCACTGAAGCTTTC. It codes for CASSSRQGATEAF.

J is TRBJ2-2 and V is TRBV29-1, with 7 bases aligning to TRBD1. Germline assignment: CDR1 SQVTM and CDR2 ANQGSEA. The CDR3 length is 21 residues. J lost 0 bases, V lost 1 base, and 20 bases had no gene match. Written as DNA, the CDR3 is TGCAGCGTTGAAGGGTTGCGACAGGGTCCCCAGGGCTGTGCGAACACCGGGGAGCTGTTTTTT. This codes for CSVEGLRQGPQGCANTGELFF.

As concerns this clonotype: Because it lacks the conserved phenylalanine or tryptophan at the end, this CDR3 is likely a read error. This chain uses TRBV19 with TRBJ2-7; possibly TRBD1 for D (6 bases). The CDR3 totals 14 residues. Germline V CDR1 and CDR2: LNHDA, SQIVND (reference sequence). The CDR3 sequence is CATGSRSSGVEQYL. The CDR3, as DNA: TGCGCCACAGGGAGTCGAAGCTCTGGAGTCGAGCAGTACCTC.

This clonotype was counted a few times. This rearrangement joins TRBV27 to TRBJ2-7, with D possibly matching TRBD2 (6 bases). Per germline, CDR1 MNHEY and CDR2 SMNVEV (reference sequence). The CDR3 runs to 15 residues. V was cut by 6 bases and J by 1 base, with 16 bases left in between. The CDR3 here is CASRLDYLGSYEQYF. The CDR3, as DNA: TGTGCCAGCAGGCTGGACTACCTCGGTTCCTACGAGCAGTACTTC.

The genes are TRBV7-2 and TRBJ2-2; 11 nucleotides align to TRBD1. The ends lost 1 base at V and 3 bases at J; junction bases unmatched: 7. The germline V gene has CDR1 SGHTA and CDR2 FQGNSA. The CDR3 sequence is 18 residues long. The CDR3 DNA reads as TGTGCCAGCAGCTTAGATCGGACAGGGGGCGGCTACACCGGGGAGCTGTTTTTT. Translation gives CASSLDRTGGGYTGELFF.

This clonotype was detected many times. The V and J genes are TRBV6-5 and TRBJ1-5; D is uncertain. Germline V lookup: CDR1 MNHEY, CDR2 SVGAGI. Trimming cost V 5 bases and J 4 bases, with 12 bases left between them. This CDR3 has 14 amino acids. CDR3 bases: TGTGCCAGCAGTCATCGGTCAATAAATCAGCCCCAGCATTTT. This codes for CASSHRSINQPQHF.

This chain links TRBV12-3 or TRBV12-4 with TRBJ2-3; D is unresolved. V was cut by 10 bases and J by 6 bases, with 20 bases left in between. The CDR3 runs 14 residues. CDR3 nucleotides: TGTGCCACGGGTGGGGTGTATAGTGTGGATACGCAGTATTTT. Its protein product is CATGGVYSVDTQYF.

Only one count was recorded for this clonotype. The chain uses TRBV10-3 and TRBJ2-3, with D hard to call. The CDR3 is 13 amino acids. V lost 9 bases to trimming and J lost 0 bases, with 10 bases between them. In germline, CDR1 is ENHRY, CDR2 SYGVKD. CDR3 protein: CAIQSYSTDTQYF. The CDR3 DNA follows: TGTGCCATTCAGAGTTACAGCACAGATACGCAGTATTTT.

This clonotype has at least ten counts. V and J are TRBV6-5 and TRBJ1-2; TRBD1 matches 7 bases. With V trimmed by 4 bases and J by 8 bases, 7 bases remained unmatched. Per germline, CDR1 MNHEY and CDR2 SVGAGI. The CDR3 has 13 amino acids. As DNA, the CDR3 is TGTGCCAGCAGTTCTACAGGGGAGCGAGGCTACACCTTC. Protein: CASSSTGERGYTF.

This clonotype showed up just a few times. CDR3 sequence reads: CASSLVRAKNIQYF. CDR3 nucleotides: TGTGCCAGCAGCTTGGTGCGAGCCAAAAACATTCAGTACTTC. The chain joins TRBV7-9 to TRBJ2-4, with D hard to call. V lost 3 bases and J 0 bases, leaving 6 bases between the germline ends. The CDR3 loop spans 14 amino acids. Germline loops: CDR1 SEHNR, CDR2 FQNEAQ (reference sequence).

This clonotype was found many times. The V gene is TRBV4-2, the J gene TRBJ2-5; D is possibly TRBD2 (6 bases). Per the germline V gene, CDR1 is LGHNA and CDR2 is YNFKEQ. V shed 0 bases and J shed 4 bases, with 15 bases lying between them. This CDR3 is 16 amino acids long. The CDR3 DNA reads TGTGCCAGCAGCCAAGAAAGAGCTAGCGCCGGAGAGACCCAGTACTTC. Its translation: CASSQERASAGETQYF.

There are a few counts of this clonotype. The chain recombines TRBV6-1 with TRBJ2-3, with no clear D. Between the trimmed V and J ends, which lost 5 bases and 0 bases, there was a span of 15 bases. Per the germline V gene, CDR1 is MNHNS and CDR2 is SASEGT. This CDR3 is 16 amino acids long. The CDR3 region is CASSPTLSASTDTQYF. CDR3 DNA: TGTGCCAGCAGTCCCACTTTATCGGCTAGCACAGATACGCAGTATTTT.

In its sample, this clonotype was seen many times. The rearrangement links TRBV20-1 to TRBJ2-5; tentative D call: TRBD2 (7 bases). Germline CDR1 reads DFQATT; CDR2 reads SNEGSKA (reference sequence). The CDR3 totals 14 residues. V shed 5 bases and J shed 1 base, with 14 bases lying between them. The CDR3 sequence: CSAPKGGPQETQYF. The DNA for the CDR3 is TGCAGTGCTCCGAAGGGGGGGCCCCAAGAGACCCAGTACTTC.

This clonotype appeared many times. The J gene is TRBJ1-2, the V gene TRBV18, with 8 bases identical to TRBD1. The CDR3 totals 13 residues. Germline CDR1 reads KGHSH; CDR2 reads LQKENI. V dropped 6 bases and J dropped 4; count of bases not matched to a gene: 4. The CDR3 region has the DNA TGTGCCAGCTCCCTCGACAGGGGCTATGGCTACACCTTC. Translation gives CASSLDRGYGYTF.

This clonotype was observed at least ten times. The chain uses TRBV4-1 and TRBJ1-4; D is unresolved. V lost 0 bases to trimming and J lost 11 bases, with 10 bases between them. The CDR3 is 13 amino acids. Germline V gene data show CDR1 as MGHRA and CDR2 as YSYEKL. The CDR3 DNA reads as TGCGCCAGCAGCCAAGATCCAGAAGAGAAACTGTTTTTT. Amino acid sequence: CASSQDPEEKLFF.

This clonotype was seen more than once but under ten times. The chain links TRBV2 to TRBJ1-1; no clear D gene. V was clipped by 7 bases and J by 1 base, with 7 bases between them. CDR1 and CDR2 from the germline V gene are SNHLY and FYNNEI. There are 12 residues in the CDR3. This CDR3 reads CASNFQNTEAFF. The CDR3 nucleotides are TGTGCCAGCAACTTCCAGAACACTGAAGCTTTCTTT. Using reference TRBV2 and TRBJ1-1 for the parts outside the CDR3, the full variable domain is EPEVTQTPSHQVTQMGQEVILRCVPISNHLYFYWYRQILGQKVEFLVSFYNNEISEKSEIFDDQFSVERPDGSNFTLKIRSTKLEDSAMYFCASNFQNTEAFFGQGTRLTVV.

Concerning this clonotype: The CDR3 ends on some other residue instead of the conserved phenylalanine or tryptophan, so this is likely a read error. The DNA is omitted, as the CDR3 cannot be located on it reliably, and the CDR3 follows TCRdb's listing. The gene calls are TRBV12-3 or TRBV12-4 and TRBJ2-2; the table's D call, TRBD1, has no DNA check behind it. The CDR3 region is 8 residues in length, termini included. Here the CDR3 reads CASSGGLA.

About this clonotype: A read error may explain this, as a much larger clone is one base away. The chain joins TRBV6-5 to TRBJ1-2; weak D call: TRBD1 (5 bases). Germline V gene lookup returns CDR1 MNHEY and CDR2 SVGAGI. This CDR3 is built from 14 residues. The CDR3 sequence: CASSRAEGNYGCTF. In DNA, the CDR3 is TGTGCCAGCAGCAGGGCCGAGGGTAACTATGGCTGCACCTTC.

On this clonotype: Since a much larger clone is just one base distant, this may be a read error. The chain uses TRBV5-8 and TRBJ1-3, with D uncertain. The CDR3 has 16 amino acids. Germline CDR1 and CDR2: SGHTS and YDEGEE. In DNA form, the CDR3 reads TGTGCCAGCAGCTTGGGTTATTTCCCGGGAGGAAACACCATGTATTTT. Its translation is CASSLGYFPGGNTMYF.

As regards this clonotype: A read error may be the cause here, since a much bigger clone is one base away. The V gene is TRBV14, the J gene TRBJ2-7, with TRBD2 identical over 10 bases. Germline V lookup: CDR1 SGHDN, CDR2 FVKESK. This CDR3 is built from 17 residues. The CDR3: CASSPGLATKYLYEQCF. CDR3 coding DNA: TGTGCCAGCAGCCCGGGACTAGCGACCAAATATCTTTACGAGCAGTGCTTC.

Worth noting for this clonotype: One end of the junction is discordant with germline, which a read error may explain. CDR3 in DNA: TGTACCAGCAGCCGAGGACTAGCATATGAGCAGTTCTTC. This sequence encodes CTSSRGLAYEQFF. The chain recombines TRBV7-8 with TRBJ2-1; 8 bases match TRBD2. Per germline, CDR1 SGHVS and CDR2 FQNEAQ. CDR3 length: 13 amino acids.